The rows below give T cell receptor beta chains drawn from one sample of a study of blood T cell repertoires in COVID-19. Assay: immunoSEQ multiplex PCR; the TCRdb copy retains only in-frame clones and omits some. Of roughly 180,000 clones listed, 81% are singletons. Sequenced: PBMCs or T cells enriched from blood (not recorded which). All receptors come from a woman between 40 and 50 years old with acute COVID-19. CDR3s include the opening cysteine and the closing phenylalanine or tryptophan. The order of the fields is clone size, V gene, D gene, J gene, CDR3 DNA, CDR3 protein. The D gene is left open where the match is weak. Where a row states a size, it is once, few, many or the class of an expanded clone; other rows omit it.

clone_size: once; v_call: TRBV15; d_call: TRBD2; j_call: TRBJ2-7; cdr3_nt: TGTGCCACCAGGGCTAGCGGGAGCTCCTACGAGCAGTACTTC; cdr3_aa: CATRASGSSYEQYF
clone_size: .; v_call: TRBV7-8; d_call: .; j_call: TRBJ2-1; cdr3_nt: TGTGCCAGCAGCCCCTTAAGGGGCTTGGATGAGCAGTTCTTC; cdr3_aa: CASSPLRGLDEQFF
clone_size: .; v_call: TRBV10-2; d_call: .; j_call: TRBJ1-2; cdr3_nt: TGCGCCAGCAGTGAGAGGGACATCTCCTATGGCTACACCTTC; cdr3_aa: CASSERDISYGYTF
clone_size: .; v_call: TRBV21-1; d_call: .; j_call: TRBJ1-5; cdr3_nt: TGTGCCAGCCCCAAACCAGGCCCCGCGGGGTCCAATCAGCCCCAGCATTTT; cdr3_aa: CASPKPGPAGSNQPQHF
clone_size: .; v_call: TRBV7-9; d_call: .; j_call: TRBJ1-1; cdr3_nt: TGTGCCAGCAGCTACGACAGGATGAACACTGAAGCTTTCTTT; cdr3_aa: CASSYDRMNTEAFF
clone_size: .; v_call: TRBV5-1; d_call: .; j_call: TRBJ2-5; cdr3_nt: TGCGCCAGCAGCTTGGGGAGTGGTCCTGGCCAAGAGACCCAGTACTTC; cdr3_aa: CASSLGSGPGQETQYF
clone_size: .; v_call: TRBV6-5; d_call: .; j_call: TRBJ1-3; cdr3_nt: TGTGCCTTACAGGACCGGGACAATAGAAACACCATATATTTT; cdr3_aa: CALQDRDNRNTIYF
clone_size: .; v_call: TRBV5-4; d_call: TRBD1; j_call: TRBJ2-2; cdr3_nt: TGTGCCAGCACGGCCGGGACAGGGACCACCGGGGAGCTGTTTTTT; cdr3_aa: CASTAGTGTTGELFF
clone_size: few; v_call: TRBV12-5; d_call: TRBD1; j_call: TRBJ2-1; cdr3_nt: TGTGCTAGTGGCAAACGCCCCCGGGACAGGGGGAGTAATGAGCAGTTCTTC; cdr3_aa: CASGKRPRDRGSNEQFF
clone_size: .; v_call: TRBV18; d_call: .; j_call: TRBJ1-1; cdr3_nt: TGTGCCAGCTCAGCTGGGCAGTCAGGCGCTGAAGCTTTCTTT; cdr3_aa: CASSAGQSGAEAFF
clone_size: once; v_call: TRBV18; d_call: TRBD1; j_call: TRBJ2-2; cdr3_nt: TGTGCCAGCTCACCCCGCCCTACAGGGGGCATGGGAGACACCGGGGAGCTGTTTTTT; cdr3_aa: CASSPRPTGGMGDTGELFF
clone_size: once; v_call: TRBV7-9; d_call: TRBD1; j_call: TRBJ2-2; cdr3_nt: TGTGCCAGCAGCGAAAGGGGGACAGGCGGGGAGCTGTTTTTT; cdr3_aa: CASSERGTGGELFF
clone_size: .; v_call: TRBV7-9; d_call: TRBD2; j_call: TRBJ2-5; cdr3_nt: TGTGCCAGCAGCTTAGCTGGCGGGAGAGAGACCCAGTACTTC; cdr3_aa: CASSLAGGRETQYF
clone_size: many; v_call: TRBV14; d_call: TRBD1; j_call: TRBJ1-1; cdr3_nt: TGTGCCAGCAGCCGAGGGCCGGGACAGGGGAATAGGGCTTTCTTT; cdr3_aa: CASSRGPGQGNRAFF
clone_size: .; v_call: TRBV5-4; d_call: TRBD2; j_call: TRBJ2-5; cdr3_nt: TGTGCCAGCAGCTCGATGACTAGCGAGGAGACCCAGTACTTC; cdr3_aa: CASSSMTSEETQYF
clone_size: .; v_call: TRBV7-9; d_call: TRBD2; j_call: TRBJ2-1; cdr3_nt: TGTGCCAGCAGCCTGCCGAAAATAGGACTAGCGAGTTCCTACAATGAGCAGTTCTTC; cdr3_aa: CASSLPKIGLASSYNEQFF
clone_size: .; v_call: TRBV6-5; d_call: TRBD1; j_call: TRBJ1-5; cdr3_nt: TGTGCCAGCAGCTATGACAGGGGGGGTCAGCCCCAGCATTTT; cdr3_aa: CASSYDRGGQPQHF
clone_size: .; v_call: TRBV7-6; d_call: TRBD2; j_call: TRBJ2-1; cdr3_nt: TGTGCCAGCAGCTCCTACCATACTAGCGGGGCTTCTCCTGAGCAGTTCTTC; cdr3_aa: CASSSYHTSGASPEQFF
clone_size: .; v_call: TRBV5-4; d_call: TRBD2; j_call: TRBJ2-3; cdr3_nt: TGTGCCAGCAACCCCTGGCCAGGGACTAGCGGGAGCAGTAGGGAAGATACGCAGTATTTT; cdr3_aa: CASNPWPGTSGSSREDTQYF
clone_size: .; v_call: TRBV7-9; d_call: TRBD2; j_call: TRBJ2-7; cdr3_nt: TGTGCCAGCAGCTTAGGAACGAGCGGGAGCGCCTACGAGCAGTACTTC; cdr3_aa: CASSLGTSGSAYEQYF
clone_size: once; v_call: TRBV30; d_call: .; j_call: TRBJ2-3; cdr3_nt: TGTGCCTGGAGTAAGGCCTCGACAGACACAGATACGCAGTATTTT; cdr3_aa: CAWSKASTDTDTQYF
clone_size: .; v_call: TRBV3-1/TRBV3-2; d_call: .; j_call: TRBJ1-5; cdr3_nt: TGTGCCAGCAGCCAGTCCTGGGGGGGTCAGCCCCAGCATTTT; cdr3_aa: CASSQSWGGQPQHF
clone_size: .; v_call: TRBV18; d_call: .; j_call: TRBJ1-1; cdr3_nt: TGTGCCAGCTCACCAGACACCACTGAAGCTTTCTTT; cdr3_aa: CASSPDTTEAFF
clone_size: .; v_call: TRBV5-1; d_call: .; j_call: TRBJ2-7; cdr3_nt: TGCGCCAGCAGCTTGGGGGACACGCGCCCCTACGAGCAGTACTTC; cdr3_aa: CASSLGDTRPYEQYF
clone_size: .; v_call: TRBV5-1; d_call: TRBD2; j_call: TRBJ2-1; cdr3_nt: TGCGCCAGCAGCTTGACGCTAGCGGGACTTTCTGAGCAGTTCTTC; cdr3_aa: CASSLTLAGLSEQFF
clone_size: .; v_call: TRBV10-3; d_call: .; j_call: TRBJ1-2; cdr3_nt: TGTGCCATCAGTGAGCCAACGACAGAAGGCTCAATATATGGCTACACCTTC; cdr3_aa: CAISEPTTEGSIYGYTF
clone_size: .; v_call: TRBV7-2; d_call: .; j_call: TRBJ1-5; cdr3_nt: TGTGCCAGCAGCCCAGGTTCAGGGTGGAATCAGCCCCAGCATTTT; cdr3_aa: CASSPGSGWNQPQHF
clone_size: once; v_call: TRBV5-5; d_call: TRBD1; j_call: TRBJ2-5; cdr3_nt: TGTGCCAGCAGAGCTACAGGACAGGGTCTTAAAGAGACCCAGTACTTC; cdr3_aa: CASRATGQGLKETQYF
clone_size: .; v_call: TRBV4-2; d_call: TRBD1; j_call: TRBJ1-2; cdr3_nt: TGTGCCAGCAGCCAAGATTCGGGCAGGGGGGACTATGGCTACACCTTC; cdr3_aa: CASSQDSGRGDYGYTF
clone_size: few; v_call: TRBV5-5; d_call: .; j_call: TRBJ1-2; cdr3_nt: TGTGCCAGCAGCCCATTTGAGGGTAGCTATGGCTACACCTTC; cdr3_aa: CASSPFEGSYGYTF
clone_size: .; v_call: TRBV6-1; d_call: .; j_call: TRBJ2-7; cdr3_nt: TGTGCCAGCAGTGAGGGTGAACACCGAGGCTCGCGCGAGCAGTACTTC; cdr3_aa: CASSEGEHRGSREQYF
clone_size: once; v_call: TRBV5-1; d_call: TRBD2; j_call: TRBJ2-5; cdr3_nt: TGCGCCAGCACGTTGACAACGGGAGGGACCCAGTACTTC; cdr3_aa: CASTLTTGGTQYF
clone_size: .; v_call: TRBV5-1; d_call: TRBD2; j_call: TRBJ2-5; cdr3_nt: TGCGCCAGCGGACTATCGGGACTAGTTGGACAGGAGACCCAGTACTTC; cdr3_aa: CASGLSGLVGQETQYF
clone_size: few; v_call: TRBV18; d_call: .; j_call: TRBJ2-2; cdr3_nt: TGTGCCAGCTCACCACCGATAGGTAGCGGAAACACCGGGGAGCTGTTTTTT; cdr3_aa: CASSPPIGSGNTGELFF
clone_size: .; v_call: TRBV5-8; d_call: .; j_call: TRBJ1-1; cdr3_nt: TGTGCCAGCAGCCCCCGGGGGAACACTGAAGCTTTCTTT; cdr3_aa: CASSPRGNTEAFF
clone_size: few; v_call: TRBV5-4; d_call: TRBD2; j_call: TRBJ2-3; cdr3_nt: TGTGCCAGCAGTCCTGGATGGGGGGGTGCTAGCACAGATACGCAGTATTTT; cdr3_aa: CASSPGWGGASTDTQYF
clone_size: .; v_call: TRBV30; d_call: .; j_call: TRBJ1-6; cdr3_nt: TGTGCCTGGAGACAGACCGGCTCCAGGAATTCACCCCTCCACTTT; cdr3_aa: CAWRQTGSRNSPLHF
clone_size: .; v_call: TRBV23-1; d_call: TRBD2; j_call: TRBJ2-6; cdr3_nt: TGCGCCAGCAGTCTAGCGGGCCTCAGCTCTGGGGCCAACGTCCTGACTTTC; cdr3_aa: CASSLAGLSSGANVLTF
clone_size: .; v_call: TRBV11-3; d_call: .; j_call: TRBJ2-1; cdr3_nt: TGTGCCAGCAGCTTAGCGGTATACAATGAGCAGTTCTTC; cdr3_aa: CASSLAVYNEQFF
clone_size: .; v_call: TRBV5-5; d_call: TRBD1; j_call: TRBJ1-2; cdr3_nt: TGTGCCAGCAGCGGGACAGGGGTAGTTTATGGCTACACCTTC; cdr3_aa: CASSGTGVVYGYTF